This TCR beta chain appears in the sequencing data of a study of blood T cell repertoires in COVID-19. Study-wide background: Sites across the United States, Italy and Spain contributed samples from acute and convalescent COVID-19. T cells, B-cell-depleted T cells, or PBMCs supplied cDNA or gDNA.

Methods used by the authors: Reference gene primer amplification gave estimated nucleated cell counts. This table comes from immunoSEQ multiplex PCR, and its TCRdb copy is limited to in-frame clones, with some not included. V and J calls and clone size are given by that table; D and trimming were obtained from the DNA. The top ten clones hold over 7.5% of a sample with over 95,000 clones, roughly 82% of them seen once. CDR1 is MNHNS and CDR2 is SASEGT in the germline V gene. The CDR3 runs to 15 residues. Notes on this clone: One end of the junction fails to match germline, which may point to a read error.

The clonotype was recovered from a woman in her thirties or forties with acute or convalescent COVID-19. V and J are TRBV6-1 and TRBJ2-7, with TRBD2 as a possible D gene (6 bases). The specimen sequenced was peripheral blood. The CDR3 loop reads CASTEGLARSYEQYF. The CDR3 DNA reads TGTGCCAGCACTGAAGGGCTAGCGCGGTCCTACGAGCAGTACTTC.